This T cell receptor (beta chain) was retrieved from a study of early T cells in non-severe SARS-CoV-2 infection (dated by TCRdb to 2020 to 2022). Broadly, across the study: Bulk RNA from unsorted whole blood was used for TCR sequencing, so alpha and beta chains could not be paired. Overall study results and their limits: VDJdb matching was skewed toward anti-spike CD8 responses and likely underestimated virus-specific expansions by missing private and CD4 specificities.

This was a case-control study nested in a cohort of healthcare workers in London, UK, who had nasopharyngeal swab PCR tests and blood samples taken every week. Healthcare workers were enrolled in the week of the UK lockdown, from 23 to 31 March 2020, and were followed every week for up to roughly 16 weeks. About this clonotype: The target of this receptor is not known. Compared with germline, one end of the junction differs, possibly owing to a read error.

Library method: 5' RACE. TCRdb names NextSeq 500 as the instrument used. Unique molecular identifiers were attached to individual cDNA molecules in the TCR library protocol so that sequencing error and PCR bias could be corrected. Both TCR alpha and beta chains were sequenced, and tight co-correlation was observed between alpha and beta sequence abundances in each sample. The paper's data handling went like this. V gene, J gene and CDR3 annotation of TCR sequences was performed with Decombinator V4. Expanded TCRs were defined as changing significantly between any two time points under a Poisson model with p below 0.0001. TCR abundances were normalised to the total number of TCRs sequenced per sample and were expressed as counts per million. A search of VDJdb, accessed on 1 November 2021, was run for TCRs annotated to CMV, EBV and SARS-CoV-2, with TCRs annotated for multiple antigens excluded. TCRdb applied fastp at Q25 and MiXCR to the public reads, then kept only in-frame beta chains. Rows with a matching CDR3 protein are joined into one entry that keeps the most common DNA and genes. The V and J calls come from TCRdb's annotation, not from the publication. This sample has under 75,000 distinct CDR3 sequences in its table, and about an eighth of those were observed once. Of the sample, roughly 9.1% falls within the top ten clones.

The sample comprised whole blood. The source is an adult who was a healthcare worker with PCR-confirmed SARS-CoV-2 infection or an uninfected control (not recorded which).

The base sequence is TGCGTCAGCAGCTGGCCAGGGGAAAGCACTGAAGCTTTCTTT. This is translated as CVSSWPGESTEAFF. The receptor chain draws on TRBV5-1 and TRBJ1-1; tentative D gene TRBD1, with 6 bases matching. From the cysteine through the phenylalanine, the CDR3 covers 14 amino acids. Just the 42-base CDR3 DNA is kept, in frame starting at base 1. CDR1 is given as SGHRS and CDR2 as YFSETQ, both from the germline V gene.